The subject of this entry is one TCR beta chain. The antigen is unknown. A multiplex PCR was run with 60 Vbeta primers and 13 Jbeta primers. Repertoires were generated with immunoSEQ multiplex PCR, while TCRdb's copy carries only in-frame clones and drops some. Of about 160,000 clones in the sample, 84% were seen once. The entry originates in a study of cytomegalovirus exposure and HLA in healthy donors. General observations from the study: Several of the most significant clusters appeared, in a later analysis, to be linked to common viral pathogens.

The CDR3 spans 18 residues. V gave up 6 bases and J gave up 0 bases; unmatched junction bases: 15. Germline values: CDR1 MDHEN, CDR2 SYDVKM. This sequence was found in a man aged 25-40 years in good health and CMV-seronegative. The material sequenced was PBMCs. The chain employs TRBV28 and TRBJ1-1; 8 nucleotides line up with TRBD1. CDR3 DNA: TGTGCCAGCAGCCGCCCAGTAGGACAGGGCGGCATGAACACTGAAGCTTTCTTT. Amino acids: CASSRPVGQGGMNTEAFF.